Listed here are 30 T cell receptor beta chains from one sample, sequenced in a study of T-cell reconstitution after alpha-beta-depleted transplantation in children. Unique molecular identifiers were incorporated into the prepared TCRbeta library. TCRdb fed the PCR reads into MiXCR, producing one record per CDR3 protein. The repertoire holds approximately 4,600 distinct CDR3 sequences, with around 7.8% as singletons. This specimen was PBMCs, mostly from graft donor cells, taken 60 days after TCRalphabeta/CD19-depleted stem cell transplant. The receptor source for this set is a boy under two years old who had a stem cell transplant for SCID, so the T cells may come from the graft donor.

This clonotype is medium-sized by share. The CDR3 loop reads CASSRPCDAGGLGDTQYF. The CDR3 DNA reads as TGTGCCAGCAGCCGACCCTGTGATGCGGGGGGACTCGGAGATACGCAGTATTTT. V gene TRBV21-1 combines with J gene TRBJ2-3; the table calls TRBD1, which could not be checked here. TRBV21-1 counts as a pseudogene. The CDR3 contains 18 residues.

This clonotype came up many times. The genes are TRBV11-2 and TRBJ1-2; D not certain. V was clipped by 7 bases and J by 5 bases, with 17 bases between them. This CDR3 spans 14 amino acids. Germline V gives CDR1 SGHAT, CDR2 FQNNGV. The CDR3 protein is CASTQGGVRYGYTF. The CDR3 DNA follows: TGTGCCAGCACCCAAGGTGGGGTCCGGTATGGCTACACCTTC.

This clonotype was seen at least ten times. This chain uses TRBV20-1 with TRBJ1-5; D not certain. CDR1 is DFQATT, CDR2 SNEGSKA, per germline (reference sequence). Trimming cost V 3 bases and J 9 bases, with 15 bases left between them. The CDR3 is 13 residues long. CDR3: CSASMAPRWPQHF. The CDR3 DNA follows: TGCAGTGCTAGTATGGCGCCCCGGTGGCCCCAGCATTTT.

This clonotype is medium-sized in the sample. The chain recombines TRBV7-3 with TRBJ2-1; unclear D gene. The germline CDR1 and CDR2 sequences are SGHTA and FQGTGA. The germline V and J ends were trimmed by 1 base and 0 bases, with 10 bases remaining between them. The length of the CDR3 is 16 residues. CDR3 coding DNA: TGTGCCAGCAGCTTAAAAGGCCCACGCTCCTACAATGAGCAGTTCTTC. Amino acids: CASSLKGPRSYNEQFF.

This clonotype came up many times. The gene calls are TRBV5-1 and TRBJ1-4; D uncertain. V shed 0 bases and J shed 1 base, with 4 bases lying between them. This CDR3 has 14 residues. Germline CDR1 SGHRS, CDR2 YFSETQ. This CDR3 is CASSLGETNEKLFF. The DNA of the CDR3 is TGCGCCAGCAGCTTGGGTGAAACTAATGAAAAACTGTTTTTT.

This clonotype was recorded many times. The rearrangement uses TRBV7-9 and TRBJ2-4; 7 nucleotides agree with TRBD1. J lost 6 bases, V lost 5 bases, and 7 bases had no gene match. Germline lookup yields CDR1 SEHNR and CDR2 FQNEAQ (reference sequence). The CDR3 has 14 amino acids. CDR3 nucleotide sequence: TGTGCCAGCAGCCCTGGGCCAGGGGGAAACATTCAGTACTTC. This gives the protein CASSPGPGGNIQYF.

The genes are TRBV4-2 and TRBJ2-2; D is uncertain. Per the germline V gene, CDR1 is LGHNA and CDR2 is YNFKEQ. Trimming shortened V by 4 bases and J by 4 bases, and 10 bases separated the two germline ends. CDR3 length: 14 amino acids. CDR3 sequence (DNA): TGTGCCAGCAGCCCTCGGCTCCCCACCGGGGAGCTGTTTTTT. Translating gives CASSPRLPTGELFF.

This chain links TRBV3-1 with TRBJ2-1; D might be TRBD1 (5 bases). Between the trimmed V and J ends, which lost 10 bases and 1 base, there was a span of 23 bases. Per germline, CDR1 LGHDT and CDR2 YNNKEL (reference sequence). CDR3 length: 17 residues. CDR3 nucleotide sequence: TGTGCCACCACCCACGAGGTCCCTCGGACATCCTACAATGAGCAGTTCTTC. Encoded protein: CATTHEVPRTSYNEQFF.

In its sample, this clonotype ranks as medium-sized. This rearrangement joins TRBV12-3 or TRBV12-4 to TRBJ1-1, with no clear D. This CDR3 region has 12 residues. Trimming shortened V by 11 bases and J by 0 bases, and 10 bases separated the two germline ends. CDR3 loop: CAPRRMNTEAFF. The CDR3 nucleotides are TGTGCCCCTAGGAGGATGAACACTGAAGCTTTCTTT.

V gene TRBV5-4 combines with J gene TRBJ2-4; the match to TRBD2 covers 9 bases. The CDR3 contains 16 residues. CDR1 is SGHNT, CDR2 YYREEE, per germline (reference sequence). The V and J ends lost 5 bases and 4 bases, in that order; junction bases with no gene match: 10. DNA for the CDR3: TGTGCCAGCAGTTGGGGGCCTAGCGGGGCGAAAAACATTCAGTACTTC. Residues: CASSWGPSGAKNIQYF.

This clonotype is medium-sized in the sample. CDR3 DNA: TGTGCCACCAGTGATTTATCCCCGCTTCTAGTTAAAAACATTCAGTACTTC. Its protein product is CATSDLSPLLVKNIQYF. This rearrangement joins TRBV24-1 to TRBJ2-4; D gene unclear. Between the trimmed V and J ends, which lost 1 base and 4 bases, there was a span of 16 bases. Germline V gene lookup returns CDR1 KGHDR and CDR2 SFDVKD. The CDR3 is 17 amino acids.

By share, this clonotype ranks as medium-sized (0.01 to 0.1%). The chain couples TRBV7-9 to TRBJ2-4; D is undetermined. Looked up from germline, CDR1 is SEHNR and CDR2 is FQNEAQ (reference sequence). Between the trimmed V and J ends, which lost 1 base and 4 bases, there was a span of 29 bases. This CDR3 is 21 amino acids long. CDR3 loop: CASSLDSSHYPMSAIKNIQYF. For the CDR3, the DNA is TGTGCCAGCAGCTTAGACAGCTCGCACTACCCGATGTCGGCTATTAAAAACATTCAGTACTTC. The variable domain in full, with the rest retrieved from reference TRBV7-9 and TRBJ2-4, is DTGVSQNPRHKITKRGQNVTFRCDPISEHNRLYWYRQTLGQGPEFLTYFQNEAQLEKSRLLSDRFSAERPKGSFSTLEIQRTEQGDSAMYLCASSLDSSHYPMSAIKNIQYFGAGTRLSVL.

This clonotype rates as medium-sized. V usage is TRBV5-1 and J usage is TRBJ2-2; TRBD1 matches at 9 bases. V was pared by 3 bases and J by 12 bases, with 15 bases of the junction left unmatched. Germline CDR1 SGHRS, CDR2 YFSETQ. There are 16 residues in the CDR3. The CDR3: CASSWGRDRGARKLFF. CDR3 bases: TGCGCCAGCAGCTGGGGGCGCGACAGGGGGGCGAGGAAGCTGTTTTTT.

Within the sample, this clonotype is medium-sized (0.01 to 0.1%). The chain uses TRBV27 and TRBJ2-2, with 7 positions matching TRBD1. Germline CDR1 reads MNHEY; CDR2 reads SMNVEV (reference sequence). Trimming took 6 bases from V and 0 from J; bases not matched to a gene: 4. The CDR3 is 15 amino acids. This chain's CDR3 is CASRTGDTNTGELFF. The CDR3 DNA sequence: TGTGCCAGCAGAACAGGGGATACGAACACCGGGGAGCTGTTTTTT.

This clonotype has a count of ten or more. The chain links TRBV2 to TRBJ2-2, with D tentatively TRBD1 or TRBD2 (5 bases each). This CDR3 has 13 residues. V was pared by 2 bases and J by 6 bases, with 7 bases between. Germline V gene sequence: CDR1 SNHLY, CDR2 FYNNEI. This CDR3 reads CASSELGAGELFF. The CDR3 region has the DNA TGTGCCAGCAGTGAATTGGGGGCCGGGGAGCTGTTTTTT.

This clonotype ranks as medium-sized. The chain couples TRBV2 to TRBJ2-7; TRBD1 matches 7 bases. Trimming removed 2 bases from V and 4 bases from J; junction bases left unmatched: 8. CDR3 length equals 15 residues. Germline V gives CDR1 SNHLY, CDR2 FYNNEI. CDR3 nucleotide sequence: TGTGCCAGCAGTGAATTCCTGGACAGGAAATACGAGCAGTACTTC. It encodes CASSEFLDRKYEQYF.

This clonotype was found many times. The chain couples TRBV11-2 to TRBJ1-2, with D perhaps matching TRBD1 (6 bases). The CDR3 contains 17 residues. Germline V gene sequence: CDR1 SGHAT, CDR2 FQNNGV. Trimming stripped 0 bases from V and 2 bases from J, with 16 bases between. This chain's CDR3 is CASSLDLWDTQNYGYTF. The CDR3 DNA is TGTGCCAGCAGCTTAGATCTGTGGGACACCCAAAACTATGGCTACACCTTC.

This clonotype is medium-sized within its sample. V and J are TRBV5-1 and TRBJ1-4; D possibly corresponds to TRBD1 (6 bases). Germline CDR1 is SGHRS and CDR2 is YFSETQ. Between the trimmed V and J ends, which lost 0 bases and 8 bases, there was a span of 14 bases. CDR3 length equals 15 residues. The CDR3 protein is CASSLGTALFEKLFF. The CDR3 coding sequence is TGCGCCAGCAGCTTGGGGACAGCCTTGTTCGAAAAACTGTTTTTT.

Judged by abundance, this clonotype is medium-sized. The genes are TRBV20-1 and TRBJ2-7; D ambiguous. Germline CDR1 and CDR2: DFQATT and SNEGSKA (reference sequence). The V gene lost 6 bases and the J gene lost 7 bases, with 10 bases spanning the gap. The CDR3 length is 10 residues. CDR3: CSASTGEQYF. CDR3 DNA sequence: TGCAGTGCATCGACTGGTGAGCAGTACTTC.

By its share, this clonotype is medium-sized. CDR3 in amino acids: CASSELDEKLFF. For the CDR3, the DNA is TGTGCCAGCAGTGAACTCGATGAAAAACTGTTTTTT. The chain employs TRBV25-1 and TRBJ1-4; no definite D call. The germline V gene has CDR1 MGHDK and CDR2 SYGVNS. The germline V and J ends were trimmed by 2 bases and 6 bases, with 4 bases remaining between them. The CDR3 totals 12 residues.

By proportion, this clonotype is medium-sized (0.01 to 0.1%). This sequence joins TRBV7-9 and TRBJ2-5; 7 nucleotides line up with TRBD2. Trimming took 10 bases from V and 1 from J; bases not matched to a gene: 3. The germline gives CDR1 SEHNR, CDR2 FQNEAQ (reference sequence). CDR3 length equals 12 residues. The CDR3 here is CANGLVQETQYF. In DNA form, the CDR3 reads TGTGCCAATGGACTAGTCCAAGAGACCCAGTACTTC.

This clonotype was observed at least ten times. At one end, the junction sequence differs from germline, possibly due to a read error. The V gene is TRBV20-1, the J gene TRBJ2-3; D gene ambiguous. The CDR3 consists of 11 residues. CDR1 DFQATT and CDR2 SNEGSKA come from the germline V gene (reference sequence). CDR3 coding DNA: TGCAGTGCCCCCGGCACGGATACGCAGTATTTT. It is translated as CSAPGTDTQYF.

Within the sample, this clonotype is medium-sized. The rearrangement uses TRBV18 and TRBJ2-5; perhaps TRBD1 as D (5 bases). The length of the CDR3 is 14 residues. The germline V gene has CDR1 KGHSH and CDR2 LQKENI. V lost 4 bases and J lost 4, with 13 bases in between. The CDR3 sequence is CASSQRGSTETQYF. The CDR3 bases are TGTGCCAGCTCACAAAGGGGTTCGACAGAGACCCAGTACTTC.

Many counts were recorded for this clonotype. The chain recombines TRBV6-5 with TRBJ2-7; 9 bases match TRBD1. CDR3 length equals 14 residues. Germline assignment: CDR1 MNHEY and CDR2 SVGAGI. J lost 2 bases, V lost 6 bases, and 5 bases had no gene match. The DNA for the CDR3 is TGTGCCAGCAGAACCGGGACAGGGACCTACGAGCAGTACTTC. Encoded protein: CASRTGTGTYEQYF.

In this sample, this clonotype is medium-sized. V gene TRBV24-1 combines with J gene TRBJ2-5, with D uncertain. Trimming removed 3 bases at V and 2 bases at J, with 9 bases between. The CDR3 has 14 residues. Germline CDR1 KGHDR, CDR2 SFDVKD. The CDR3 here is CATSDPGPQETQYF. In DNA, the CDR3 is TGTGCCACCAGTGATCCCGGGCCTCAAGAGACCCAGTACTTC.

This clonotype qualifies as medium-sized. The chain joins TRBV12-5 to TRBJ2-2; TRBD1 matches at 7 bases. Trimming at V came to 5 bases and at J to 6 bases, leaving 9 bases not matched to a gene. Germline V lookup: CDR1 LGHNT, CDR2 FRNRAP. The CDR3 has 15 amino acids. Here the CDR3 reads CASGARTGFAGELFF. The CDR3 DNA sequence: TGTGCTAGTGGTGCGAGGACAGGCTTCGCCGGGGAGCTGTTTTTT.

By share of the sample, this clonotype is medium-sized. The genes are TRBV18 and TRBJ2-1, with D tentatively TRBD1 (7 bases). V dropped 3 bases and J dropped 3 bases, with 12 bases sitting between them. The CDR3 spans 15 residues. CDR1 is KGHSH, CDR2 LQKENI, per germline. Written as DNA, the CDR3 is TGTGCCAGCTCACCGGCAGGGGGGTTCTACAATGAGCAGTTCTTC. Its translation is CASSPAGGFYNEQFF.

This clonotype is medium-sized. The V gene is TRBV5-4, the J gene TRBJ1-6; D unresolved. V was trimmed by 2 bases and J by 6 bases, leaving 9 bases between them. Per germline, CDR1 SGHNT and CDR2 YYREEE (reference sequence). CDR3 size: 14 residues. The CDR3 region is CASSFRVANSPLHF. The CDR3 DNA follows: TGTGCCAGCAGCTTCCGGGTCGCTAATTCACCCCTCCACTTT.

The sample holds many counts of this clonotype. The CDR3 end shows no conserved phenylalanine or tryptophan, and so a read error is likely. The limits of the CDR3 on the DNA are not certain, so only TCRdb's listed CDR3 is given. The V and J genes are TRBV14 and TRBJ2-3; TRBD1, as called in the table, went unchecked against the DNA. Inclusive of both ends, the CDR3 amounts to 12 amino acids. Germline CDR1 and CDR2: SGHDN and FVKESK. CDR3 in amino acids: CASSQRKLGPCS.

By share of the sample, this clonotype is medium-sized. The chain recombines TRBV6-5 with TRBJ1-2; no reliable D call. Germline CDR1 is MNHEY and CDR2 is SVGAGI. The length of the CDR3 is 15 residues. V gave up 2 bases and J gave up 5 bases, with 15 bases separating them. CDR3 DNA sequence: TGTGCCAGCAGTTACCCCAGTTTGGGCCTATATGGCTACACCTTC. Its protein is CASSYPSLGLYGYTF.